A single sample gave rise to the 10 T cell receptor beta chains below, sequenced in a study of STAT5B mutations in CD4+ large granular lymphocyte leukemia. Profiled with immunoSEQ multiplex PCR; TCRdb holds only in-frame clones, not every one. This sample yields 35,000 or so clones, of which 70% to 90% are seen a single time; 3.4% belongs to the top ten. The sample comprised CD4+ T cells from blood buffy coats. Receptors were obtained from a human donor in good health.

V and J are TRBV4-3 and TRBJ1-1, with 8 nucleotides matching TRBD1. Germline CDR1 LGHNA, CDR2 YSLEER. J gave up 3 bases and V 3 bases, and 3 bases lay outside the gene matches. The CDR3 extends over 14 amino acids. CDR3 sequence reads: CASSHLTGDTEAFF. DNA for the CDR3: TGCGCCAGCAGCCATTTGACAGGGGACACTGAAGCTTTCTTT.

The chain couples TRBV18 to TRBJ1-4; 9 bases line up with TRBD1. V shed 0 bases, J shed 8 bases, and the junction held 1 base outside the gene matches. Per germline, CDR1 KGHSH and CDR2 LQKENI. The CDR3 runs to 14 residues. Written as DNA, the CDR3 is TGTGCCAGCTCACCACCGACAGGGGGAGAAAAACTGTTTTTT. Its protein product is CASSPPTGGEKLFF.

The rearrangement links TRBV18 to TRBJ2-5, with 7 bases lining up with TRBD1. The CDR3 has 17 residues. CDR1 is KGHSH and CDR2 is LQKENI in the germline V gene. Losses at the gene ends were 4 bases for V and 1 base for J; bases not matched to a gene: 12. The CDR3 reads CASSLLMTGNSQETQYF. The DNA for the CDR3 is TGTGCCAGCTCACTCCTGATGACAGGGAATTCCCAAGAGACCCAGTACTTC.

In this sample, this clone turned up a few times. The sample contains more than one DNA sequence encoding this CDR3. The V gene is TRBV7-2, the J gene TRBJ2-2; D ambiguous. In germline, CDR1 is SGHTA, CDR2 FQGNSA. Deletions cut 5 bases from V and 3 bases from J, with 4 bases between. CDR3 length equals 12 residues. CDR3 loop: CASSPYTGELFF. CDR3 in DNA: TGTGCCAGCAGCCCCTACACCGGGGAGCTGTTTTTT.

The genes are TRBV6-5 and TRBJ2-7; 7 bases match TRBD1. This CDR3 has 16 residues. The J segment lost 2 bases and the V segment lost 2 bases, leaving 9 bases of the junction unmatched. Germline loops: CDR1 MNHEY, CDR2 SVGAGI. The CDR3 coding sequence is TGTGCCAGCAGTTACAACCCCCGGGACAGTGCCTACGAGCAGTACTTC. Its translation: CASSYNPRDSAYEQYF.

J is TRBJ2-6 and V is TRBV4-3; D remains unclear. V was pared by 0 bases and J by 1 base, with 16 bases between. The CDR3 consists of 19 residues. Germline CDR1 and CDR2: LGHNA and YSLEER. The CDR3 here is CASSQDLQFPWSGANVLTF. CDR3 nucleotide sequence: TGCGCCAGCAGCCAAGATCTCCAGTTCCCTTGGTCTGGGGCCAACGTCCTGACTTTC.

The gene calls are TRBV15 and TRBJ2-5; 9 nucleotides line up with TRBD2. CDR3 length: 17 residues. Trimming cost V 1 base and J 1 base; bases outside gene matches: 7. Germline V gene lookup returns CDR1 LNHNV and CDR2 YYDKDF (reference sequence). CDR3 sequence reads: CATSRGGLTSGQETQYF. The DNA of the CDR3 is TGTGCCACCAGCAGAGGGGGTTTGACTAGCGGCCAAGAGACCCAGTACTTC.

The chain uses TRBV7-2 and TRBJ2-6; TRBD1 agrees at 8 bases. Germline V CDR1 and CDR2: SGHTA, FQGNSA. This CDR3 region has 17 residues. The trim removed 4 bases at V and 4 bases at J, leaving 9 bases unmatched. The CDR3 nucleotides are TGTGCCAGCAGCTCGGACCAGGGGGCGACCGGGGCCAACGTCCTGACTTTC. Amino acids: CASSSDQGATGANVLTF.

The gene calls are TRBV2 and TRBJ2-2, with D perhaps TRBD1 or TRBD2 (5 bases each). Trimming cost V 7 bases and J 0 bases, with 9 bases left between them. The CDR3 is made up of 14 amino acids. Germline CDR1 and CDR2: SNHLY and FYNNEI. CDR3 protein: CASKRDPNTGELFF. DNA for the CDR3: TGTGCCAGCAAAAGGGACCCGAACACCGGGGAGCTGTTTTTT. Looking up the rest from reference TRBV2 and TRBJ2-2 gives the full variable domain: EPEVTQTPSHQVTQMGQEVILRCVPISNHLYFYWYRQILGQKVEFLVSFYNNEISEKSEIFDDQFSVERPDGSNFTLKIRSTKLEDSAMYFCASKRDPNTGELFFGEGSRLTVL.

The chain combines TRBV25-1 with TRBJ2-1; 10 bases match TRBD2. This CDR3 region has 14 residues. V lost 5 bases to trimming and J lost 7 bases; unmatched junction nucleotides: 5. Germline V CDR1 and CDR2: MGHDK, SYGVNS. CDR3 region: CASSPSGGGNEQFF. In DNA form, the CDR3 reads TGTGCCAGCAGTCCTAGCGGGGGAGGGAATGAGCAGTTCTTC.